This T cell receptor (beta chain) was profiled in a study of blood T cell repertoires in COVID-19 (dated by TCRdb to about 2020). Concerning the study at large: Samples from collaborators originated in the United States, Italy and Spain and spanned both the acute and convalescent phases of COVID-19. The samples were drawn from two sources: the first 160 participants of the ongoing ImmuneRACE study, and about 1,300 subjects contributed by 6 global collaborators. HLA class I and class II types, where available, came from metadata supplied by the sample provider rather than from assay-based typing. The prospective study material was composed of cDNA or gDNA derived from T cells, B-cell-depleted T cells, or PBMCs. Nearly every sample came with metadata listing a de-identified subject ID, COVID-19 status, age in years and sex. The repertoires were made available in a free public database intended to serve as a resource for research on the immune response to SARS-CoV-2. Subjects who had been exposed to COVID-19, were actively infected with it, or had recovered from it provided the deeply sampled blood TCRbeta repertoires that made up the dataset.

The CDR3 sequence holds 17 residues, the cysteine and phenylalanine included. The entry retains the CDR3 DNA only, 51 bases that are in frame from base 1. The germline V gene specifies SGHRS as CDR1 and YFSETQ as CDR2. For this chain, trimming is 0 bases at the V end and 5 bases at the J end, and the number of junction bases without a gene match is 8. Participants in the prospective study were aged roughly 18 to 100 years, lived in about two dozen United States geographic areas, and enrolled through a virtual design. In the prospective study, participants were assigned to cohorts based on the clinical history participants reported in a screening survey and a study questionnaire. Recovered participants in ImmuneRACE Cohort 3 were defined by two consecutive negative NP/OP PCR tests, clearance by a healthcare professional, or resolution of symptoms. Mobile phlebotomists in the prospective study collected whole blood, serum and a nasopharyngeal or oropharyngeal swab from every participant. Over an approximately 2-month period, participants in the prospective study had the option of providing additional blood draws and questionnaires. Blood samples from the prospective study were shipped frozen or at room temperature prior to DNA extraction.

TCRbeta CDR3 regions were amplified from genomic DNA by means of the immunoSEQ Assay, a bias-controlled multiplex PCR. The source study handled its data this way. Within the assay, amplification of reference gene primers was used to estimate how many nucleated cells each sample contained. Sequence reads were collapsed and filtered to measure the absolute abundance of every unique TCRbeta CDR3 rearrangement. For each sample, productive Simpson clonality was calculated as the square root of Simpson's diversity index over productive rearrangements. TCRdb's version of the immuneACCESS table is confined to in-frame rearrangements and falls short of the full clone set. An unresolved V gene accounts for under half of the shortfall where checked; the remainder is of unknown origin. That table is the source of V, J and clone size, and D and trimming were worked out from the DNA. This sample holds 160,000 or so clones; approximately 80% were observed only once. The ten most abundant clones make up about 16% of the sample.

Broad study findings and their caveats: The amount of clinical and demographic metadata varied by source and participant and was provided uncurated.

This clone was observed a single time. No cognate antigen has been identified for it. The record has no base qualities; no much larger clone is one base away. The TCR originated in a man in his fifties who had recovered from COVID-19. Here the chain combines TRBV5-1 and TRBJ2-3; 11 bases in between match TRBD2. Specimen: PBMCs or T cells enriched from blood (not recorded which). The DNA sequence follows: TGCGCCAGCAGCTTGGGACTAGCGGGGTATACAGGAGATACGCAGTATTTT. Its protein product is CASSLGLAGYTGDTQYF. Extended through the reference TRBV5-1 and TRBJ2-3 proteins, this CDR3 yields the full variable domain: KAGVTQTPRYLIKTRGQQVTLSCSPISGHRSVSWYQQTPGQGLQFLFEYFSETQRNKGNFPGRFSGRQFSNSRSEMNVSTLELGDSALYLCASSLGLAGYTGDTQYFGPGTRLTVL.